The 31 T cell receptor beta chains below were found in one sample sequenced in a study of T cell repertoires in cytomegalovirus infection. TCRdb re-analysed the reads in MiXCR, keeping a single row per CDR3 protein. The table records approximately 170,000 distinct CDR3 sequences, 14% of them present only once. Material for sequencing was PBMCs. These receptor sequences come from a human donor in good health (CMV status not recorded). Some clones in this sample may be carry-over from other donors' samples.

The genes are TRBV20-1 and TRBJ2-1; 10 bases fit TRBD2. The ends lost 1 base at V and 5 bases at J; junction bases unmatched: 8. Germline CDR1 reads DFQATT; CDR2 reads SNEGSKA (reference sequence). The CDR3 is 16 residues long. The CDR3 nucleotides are TGCAGTGCTAGAGCACCCGGACTAGCGGCCCACAATGAGCAGTTCTTC. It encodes CSARAPGLAAHNEQFF.

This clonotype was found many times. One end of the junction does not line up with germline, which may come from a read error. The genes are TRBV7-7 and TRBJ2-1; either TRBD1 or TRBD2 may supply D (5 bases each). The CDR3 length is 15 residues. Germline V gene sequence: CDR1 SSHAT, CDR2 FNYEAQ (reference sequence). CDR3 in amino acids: CASSLTSGTMNEQFF. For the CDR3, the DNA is TGTGCTAGCAGCTTAACCTCCGGGACCATGAATGAGCAGTTCTTC.

DNA for the CDR3: TGTGCCAGCAGCCAAGATAACAGGGGTCAGCCCCAGCATTTT. Protein: CASSQDNRGQPQHF. The rearrangement joins TRBV3-1 to TRBJ1-5, with 7 positions matching TRBD1. From germline, CDR1 is LGHDT and CDR2 YNNKEL (reference sequence). This CDR3 has 14 residues. Germline trimming cut 0 bases from V and 6 bases from J; bases unmatched to any gene: 2.

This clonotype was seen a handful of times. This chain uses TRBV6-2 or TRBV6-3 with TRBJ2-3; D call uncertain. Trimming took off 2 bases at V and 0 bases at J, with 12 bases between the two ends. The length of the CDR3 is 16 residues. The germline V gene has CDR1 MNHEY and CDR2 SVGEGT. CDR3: CASSYGPETSTDTQYF. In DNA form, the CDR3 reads TGTGCCAGCAGTTACGGGCCTGAAACTAGCACAGATACGCAGTATTTT.

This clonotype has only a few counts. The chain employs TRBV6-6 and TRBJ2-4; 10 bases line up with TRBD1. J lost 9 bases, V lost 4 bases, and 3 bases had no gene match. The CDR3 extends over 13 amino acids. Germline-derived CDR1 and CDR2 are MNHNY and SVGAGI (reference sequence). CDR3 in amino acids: CASSSGQGSIQYF. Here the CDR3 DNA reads TGTGCCAGCAGTTCGGGACAGGGGAGCATTCAGTACTTC.

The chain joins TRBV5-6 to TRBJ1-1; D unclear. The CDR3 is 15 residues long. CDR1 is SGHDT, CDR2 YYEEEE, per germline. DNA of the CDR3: TGTTCCTTAGTAAGAGGATGGGGTGTGAACACTGAAGCTTTCTTT. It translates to CSLVRGWGVNTEAFF.

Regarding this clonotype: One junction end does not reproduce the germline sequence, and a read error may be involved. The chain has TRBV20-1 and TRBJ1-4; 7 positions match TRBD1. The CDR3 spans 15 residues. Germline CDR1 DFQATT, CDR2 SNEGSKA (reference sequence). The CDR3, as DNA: TGCAGTGCTAGTAGGCAGGGGGTGCGTCGCGAAAAACTGTTGTTT. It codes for CSASRQGVRREKLLF.

The CDR3 coding sequence is TGTGCCAGCAGTTACCCTCCGGGACAGGGGAGGACCTACGAGCAGTACTTC. It encodes CASSYPPGQGRTYEQYF. This chain uses TRBV6-2 or TRBV6-3 with TRBJ2-7, with TRBD1 matching over 10 bases. Trimming took 2 bases from V and 2 from J; bases not matched to a gene: 9. The germline V gene has CDR1 MNHEY and CDR2 SVGEGT. The CDR3 has 17 residues.

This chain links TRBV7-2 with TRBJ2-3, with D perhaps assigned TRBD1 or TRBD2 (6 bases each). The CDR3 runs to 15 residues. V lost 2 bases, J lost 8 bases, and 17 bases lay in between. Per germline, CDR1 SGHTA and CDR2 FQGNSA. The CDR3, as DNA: TGTGCCAGCAGCTTACGGGGCGGGAAAGGGGGTACGCAGTATTTT. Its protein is CASSLRGGKGGTQYF.

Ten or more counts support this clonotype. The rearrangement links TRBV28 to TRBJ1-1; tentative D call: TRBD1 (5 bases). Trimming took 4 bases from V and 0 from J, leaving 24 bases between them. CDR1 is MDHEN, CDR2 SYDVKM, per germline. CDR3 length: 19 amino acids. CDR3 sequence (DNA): TGTGCCAGCAGTTCACCCCCTCCGACAGCCCGGGTTATGAACACTGAAGCTTTCTTT. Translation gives CASSSPPPTARVMNTEAFF.

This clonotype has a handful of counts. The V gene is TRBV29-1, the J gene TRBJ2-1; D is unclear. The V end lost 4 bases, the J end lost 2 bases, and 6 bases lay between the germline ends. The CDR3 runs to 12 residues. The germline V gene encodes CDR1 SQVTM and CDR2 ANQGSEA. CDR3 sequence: CSVATTYNEQFF. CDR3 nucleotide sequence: TGCAGCGTTGCTACCACCTACAATGAGCAGTTCTTC.

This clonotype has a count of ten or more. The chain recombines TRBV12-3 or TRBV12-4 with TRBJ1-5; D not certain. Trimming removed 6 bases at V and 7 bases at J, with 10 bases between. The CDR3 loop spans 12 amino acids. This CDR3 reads CASRFLGQPQHF. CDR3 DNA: TGTGCCAGCAGGTTCCTAGGGCAGCCCCAGCATTTT.

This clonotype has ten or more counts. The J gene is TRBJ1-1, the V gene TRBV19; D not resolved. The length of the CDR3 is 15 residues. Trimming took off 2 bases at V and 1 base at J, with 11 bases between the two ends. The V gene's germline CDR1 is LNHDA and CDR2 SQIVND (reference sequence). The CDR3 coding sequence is TGTGCCAGTAGTATAACAGTAACTCGGAACACTGAAGCTTTCTTT. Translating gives CASSITVTRNTEAFF.

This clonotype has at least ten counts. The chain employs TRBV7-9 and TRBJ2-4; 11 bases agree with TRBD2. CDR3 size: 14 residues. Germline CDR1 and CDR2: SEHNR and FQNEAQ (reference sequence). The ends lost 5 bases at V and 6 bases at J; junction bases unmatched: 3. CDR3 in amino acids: CASSRLAGLNIQYF. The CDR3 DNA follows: TGTGCCAGCAGCCGACTAGCGGGATTAAACATTCAGTACTTC.

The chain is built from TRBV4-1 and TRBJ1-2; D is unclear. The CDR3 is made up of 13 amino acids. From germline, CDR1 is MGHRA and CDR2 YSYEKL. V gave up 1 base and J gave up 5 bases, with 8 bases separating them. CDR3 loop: CASSQVGEYGYTF. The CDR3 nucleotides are TGCGCCAGCAGCCAAGTAGGAGAATATGGCTACACCTTC.

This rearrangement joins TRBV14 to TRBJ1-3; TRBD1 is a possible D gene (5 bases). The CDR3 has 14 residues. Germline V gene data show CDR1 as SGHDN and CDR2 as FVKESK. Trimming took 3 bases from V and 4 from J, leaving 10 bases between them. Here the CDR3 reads CASSQDTRGNTIYF. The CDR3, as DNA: TGTGCCAGCAGCCAGGACACAAGGGGAAACACCATATATTTT.

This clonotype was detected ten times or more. For the CDR3, the DNA is TGTGCCAGCAGCCAAGGACGGGGGGATGAGCAGTTCTTC. Protein sequence: CASSQGRGDEQFF. The gene calls are TRBV11-2 and TRBJ2-1; 7 positions agree with TRBD2. Germline trimming cut 5 bases from V and 8 bases from J; bases unmatched to any gene: 6. The CDR3 sequence is 13 residues long. Germline V CDR1 and CDR2: SGHAT, FQNNGV.

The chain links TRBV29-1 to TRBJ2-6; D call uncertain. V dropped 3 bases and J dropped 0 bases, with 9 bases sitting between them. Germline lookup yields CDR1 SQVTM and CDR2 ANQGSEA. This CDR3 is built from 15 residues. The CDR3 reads CSVEGFRSGANVLTF. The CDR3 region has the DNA TGCAGCGTTGAGGGGTTTCGCTCTGGGGCCAACGTCCTGACTTTC.

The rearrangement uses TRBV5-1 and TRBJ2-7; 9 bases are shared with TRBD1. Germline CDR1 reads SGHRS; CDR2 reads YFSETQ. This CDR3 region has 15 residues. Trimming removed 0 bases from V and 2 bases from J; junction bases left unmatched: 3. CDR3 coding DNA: TGCGCCAGCAGCTTGGAGAACAGGGGGCCCTACGAGCAGTACTTC. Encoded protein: CASSLENRGPYEQYF.

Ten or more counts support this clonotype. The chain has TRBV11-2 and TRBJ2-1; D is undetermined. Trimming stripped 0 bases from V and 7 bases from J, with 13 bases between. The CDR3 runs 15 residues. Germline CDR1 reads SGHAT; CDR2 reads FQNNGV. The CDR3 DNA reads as TGTGCCAGCAGCTTAGAACCGGGTAGGAAGAATGAGCAGTTCTTC. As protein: CASSLEPGRKNEQFF. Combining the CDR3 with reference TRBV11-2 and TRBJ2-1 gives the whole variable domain EAGVAQSPRYKIIEKRQSVAFWCNPISGHATLYWYQQILGQGPKLLIQFQNNGVVDDSQLPKDRFSAERLKGVDSTLKIQPAKLEDSAVYLCASSLEPGRKNEQFFGPGTRLTVL.

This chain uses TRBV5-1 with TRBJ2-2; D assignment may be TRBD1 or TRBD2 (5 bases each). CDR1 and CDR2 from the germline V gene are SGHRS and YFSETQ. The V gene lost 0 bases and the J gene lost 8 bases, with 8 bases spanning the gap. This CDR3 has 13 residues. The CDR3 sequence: CASSLVGEGELFF. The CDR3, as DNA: TGCGCCAGCAGCTTGGTGGGGGAAGGGGAGCTGTTTTTT.

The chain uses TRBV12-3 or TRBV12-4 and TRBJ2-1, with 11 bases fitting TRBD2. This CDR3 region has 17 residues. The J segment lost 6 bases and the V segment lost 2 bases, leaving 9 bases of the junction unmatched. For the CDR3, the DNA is TGTGCCAGCAGTTTAAGGGCCGTAGCGGGGGGGCGCAATGAGCAGTTCTTC. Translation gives CASSLRAVAGGRNEQFF.

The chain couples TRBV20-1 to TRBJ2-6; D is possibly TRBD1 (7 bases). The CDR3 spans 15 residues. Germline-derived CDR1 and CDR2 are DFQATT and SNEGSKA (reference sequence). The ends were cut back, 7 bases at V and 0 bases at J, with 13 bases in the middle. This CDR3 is CSVRDSNSGANVLTF. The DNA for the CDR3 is TGCAGTGTGCGGGACAGTAACTCTGGGGCCAACGTCCTGACTTTC.

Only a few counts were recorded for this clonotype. The CDR3 sequence is CASSSTQGNSNQPQHF. CDR3 in DNA: TGTGCCAGCAGTTCGACCCAGGGGAATAGCAATCAGCCCCAGCATTTT. The chain uses TRBV27 and TRBJ1-5, with D maybe TRBD1 (6 bases). The CDR3 extends over 16 amino acids. V was trimmed by 4 bases and J by 0 bases, leaving 13 bases between them. CDR1 and CDR2 from the germline V gene are MNHEY and SMNVEV (reference sequence).

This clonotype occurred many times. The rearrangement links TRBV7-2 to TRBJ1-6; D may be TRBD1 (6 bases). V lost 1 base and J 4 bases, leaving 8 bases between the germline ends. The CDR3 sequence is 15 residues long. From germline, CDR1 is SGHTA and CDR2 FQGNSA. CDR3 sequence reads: CASSLDRVYNSPLHF. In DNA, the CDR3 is TGTGCCAGCAGCTTAGACAGGGTGTATAATTCACCCCTCCACTTT. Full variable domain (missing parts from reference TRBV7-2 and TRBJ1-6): GAGVSQSPSNKVTEKGKDVELRCDPISGHTALYWYRQSLGQGLEFLIYFQGNSAPDKSGLPSDRFSAERTGGSVSTLTIQRTQQEDSAVYLCASSLDRVYNSPLHFGNGTRLTVT.

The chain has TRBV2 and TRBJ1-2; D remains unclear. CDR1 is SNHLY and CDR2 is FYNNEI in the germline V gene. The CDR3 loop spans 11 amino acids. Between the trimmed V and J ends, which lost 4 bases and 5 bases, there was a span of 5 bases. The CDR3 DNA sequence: TGTGCCAGCAGTGGAGAGTATGGCTACACCTTC. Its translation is CASSGEYGYTF.

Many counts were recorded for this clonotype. This CDR3 is CASSLNPYEQYF. The CDR3 nucleotides read TGTGCCAGCAGTTTAAACCCCTACGAGCAGTACTTC. The gene calls are TRBV28 and TRBJ2-7; D remains ambiguous. The CDR3 loop spans 12 amino acids. The V end was cut by 2 bases, the J end by 2 bases, with 4 bases between. Germline V lookup: CDR1 MDHEN, CDR2 SYDVKM.

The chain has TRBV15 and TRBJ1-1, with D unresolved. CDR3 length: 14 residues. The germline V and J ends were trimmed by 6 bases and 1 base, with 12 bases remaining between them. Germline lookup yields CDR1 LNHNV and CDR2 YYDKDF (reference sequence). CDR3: CATSPRRRNTEAFF. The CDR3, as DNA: TGTGCCACCAGTCCTAGGCGGCGGAACACTGAAGCTTTCTTT.

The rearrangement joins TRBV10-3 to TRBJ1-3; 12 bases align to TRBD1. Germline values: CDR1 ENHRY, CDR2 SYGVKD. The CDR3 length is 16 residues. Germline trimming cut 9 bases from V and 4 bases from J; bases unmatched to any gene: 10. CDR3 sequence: CAMSGQGASAGNTIYF. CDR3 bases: TGTGCCATGTCGGGACAGGGGGCCAGTGCAGGAAACACCATATATTTT.

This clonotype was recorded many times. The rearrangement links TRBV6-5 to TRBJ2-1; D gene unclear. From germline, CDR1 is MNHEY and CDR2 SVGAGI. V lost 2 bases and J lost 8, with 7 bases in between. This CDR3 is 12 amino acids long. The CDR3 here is CASSYMGYEQFF. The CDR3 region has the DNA TGTGCCAGCAGTTACATGGGGTATGAGCAGTTCTTC.

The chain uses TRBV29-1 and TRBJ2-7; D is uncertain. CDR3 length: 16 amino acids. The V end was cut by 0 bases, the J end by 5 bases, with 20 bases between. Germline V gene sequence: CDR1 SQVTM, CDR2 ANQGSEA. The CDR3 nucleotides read TGCAGCGTTGAAGACTACGGACGTGGCCACACGAACGAGCAGTACTTC. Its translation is CSVEDYGRGHTNEQYF.